One sample yielded the 20 T cell receptor beta chains listed below, sequenced in a study of response to subunit inactivated influenza vaccine. TCRdb reanalysed the RT-PCR reads using MiXCR and keeps one entry per CDR3 protein. This sample carries some 800,000 distinct CDR3 sequences, 21% of them seen once, and the ten largest clones take more than 8.5%. The sample was PBMCs from blood, taken roughly 5 days after vaccination. The receptors shown here come from a man aged 50 to 59 who received an inactivated influenza vaccine.

This clonotype appeared a few times. This chain uses TRBV29-1 with TRBJ2-7; TRBD1 agrees at 9 bases. Germline CDR1 and CDR2: SQVTM and ANQGSEA. This CDR3 comprises 15 residues. Losses at the gene ends were 1 base for V and 2 bases for J; bases not matched to a gene: 6. The CDR3 reads CSVEGSGQGAYEQYF. CDR3 nucleotide sequence: TGCAGCGTTGAAGGTTCGGGACAGGGCGCCTACGAGCAGTACTTC.

Ten or more counts support this clonotype. The chain links TRBV20-1 to TRBJ1-5, with D possibly being TRBD1 (6 bases). Between the trimmed V and J ends, which lost 6 bases and 3 bases, there was a span of 12 bases. This CDR3 spans 13 amino acids. Germline lookup yields CDR1 DFQATT and CDR2 SNEGSKA (reference sequence). DNA of the CDR3: TGCAGTGCGGTCCGGGACACCAATCAGCCCCAGCATTTT. Translation gives CSAVRDTNQPQHF.

This clonotype was picked up a small number of times. The gene calls are TRBV6-1 and TRBJ2-5; D remains ambiguous. The CDR3 length is 15 residues. The V gene lost 6 bases and the J gene lost 1 base, with 15 bases spanning the gap. Germline CDR1 reads MNHNS; CDR2 reads SASEGT. CDR3 sequence: CASRADLGFQETQYF. The CDR3 DNA reads as TGTGCCAGCAGAGCTGATCTGGGGTTCCAAGAGACCCAGTACTTC.

The chain employs TRBV11-2 and TRBJ1-2, with D possibly matching TRBD1 (6 bases). The CDR3 sequence is 14 residues long. The V gene's germline CDR1 is SGHAT and CDR2 FQNNGV. V dropped 4 bases and J dropped 3 bases, with 12 bases sitting between them. CDR3 sequence (DNA): TGTGCCAGCAGCTCCGGACAGACTTACTATGGCTACACCTTC. It codes for CASSSGQTYYGYTF.

This chain uses TRBV6-2 or TRBV6-3 with TRBJ1-5, with TRBD1 identical over 7 bases. CDR3 length: 15 amino acids. Trimming removed 6 bases from V and 4 bases from J; junction bases left unmatched: 9. Germline V lookup: CDR1 MNHEY, CDR2 SVGEGT. The chain's CDR3 is CASRTRQGYNQPQHF. The CDR3 nucleotides are TGTGCCAGCAGGACAAGACAGGGATATAATCAGCCCCAGCATTTT.

CDR3 loop: CASSLSRGHEQFF. The DNA for the CDR3 is TGTGCCAGCAGCTTGAGCCGAGGTCACGAGCAGTTCTTC. V is TRBV5-6 and J is TRBJ2-1; D is uncertain. Trimming removed 1 base from V and 10 bases from J, with 12 bases in between. This CDR3 region has 13 residues. Germline assignment: CDR1 SGHDT and CDR2 YYEEEE. Full variable domain (rest looked up from reference TRBV5-6 and TRBJ2-1): DAGVTQSPTHLIKTRGQQVTLRCSPKSGHDTVSWYQQALGQGPQFIFQYYEEEERQRGNFPDRFSGHQFPNYSSELNVNALLLGDSALYLCASSLSRGHEQFFGPGTRLTVL.

The chain recombines TRBV4-2 with TRBJ2-1; D may be TRBD1 (5 bases). CDR1 and CDR2 (germline): LGHNA, YNFKEQ. V lost 0 bases and J 0 bases, leaving 18 bases between the germline ends. The CDR3 runs to 19 residues. DNA of the CDR3: TGTGCCAGCAGCCAAGAGACTGGGGCGACTTGGAGCTCCTACAATGAGCAGTTCTTC. Protein: CASSQETGATWSSYNEQFF.

This clonotype was counted only a few times. The chain uses TRBV20-1 and TRBJ2-7, with D maybe TRBD2 (5 bases). There are 14 residues in the CDR3. With 5 bases removed from V and 2 bases from J, the gap between germline ends came to 16 bases. Germline loops: CDR1 DFQATT, CDR2 SNEGSKA (reference sequence). CDR3 nucleotide sequence: TGCAGTGCTTCCTCAACGGGGTTCCCCTACGAGCAGTACTTC. This translates into CSASSTGFPYEQYF.

The CDR3 here is CASSQDYDSNEKLFF. The DNA for the CDR3 is TGCGCCAGCAGCCAAGATTATGATAGTAATGAAAAACTGTTTTTT. V is TRBV4-3 and J is TRBJ1-4; no firm D call. V was cut by 0 bases and J by 4 bases, with 9 bases left in between. Germline values: CDR1 LGHNA, CDR2 YSLEER. The CDR3 is made up of 15 amino acids.

This chain's CDR3 is CASGQGWEVAFF. The CDR3 DNA reads as TGTGCCAGCGGTCAGGGGTGGGAGGTAGCTTTCTTT. The rearrangement joins TRBV28 to TRBJ1-1, with D perhaps matching TRBD1 (6 bases). Germline loops: CDR1 MDHEN, CDR2 SYDVKM. With 8 bases removed from V and 10 bases from J, the gap between germline ends came to 17 bases. CDR3 size: 12 residues.

The J gene is TRBJ2-3, the V gene TRBV20-1; 8 bases fit TRBD2. There are 18 residues in the CDR3. CDR1 DFQATT and CDR2 SNEGSKA come from the germline V gene (reference sequence). J was trimmed by 4 bases and V by 0 bases; bases with no gene match: 15. The CDR3 bases are TGCAGTGCTAGAGATCTCCGAGCGGGAGATTACCTCGCAGATACGCAGTATTTT. It encodes CSARDLRAGDYLADTQYF.

This clonotype was recorded many times. The chain links TRBV20-1 to TRBJ2-5, with 9 positions matching TRBD2. Trimming removed 1 base from V and 1 base from J; junction bases left unmatched: 19. Per the germline V gene, CDR1 is DFQATT and CDR2 is SNEGSKA (reference sequence). The CDR3 loop spans 20 amino acids. The CDR3 is CSARGSLGLAAFIGQETQYF. DNA of the CDR3: TGCAGTGCTAGAGGGTCGTTGGGACTAGCTGCGTTCATTGGCCAAGAGACCCAGTACTTC.

This clonotype showed up just a few times. The rearrangement joins TRBV6-1 to TRBJ2-1; no firm D call. The V end lost 7 bases, the J end lost 2 bases, and 24 bases lay between the germline ends. Germline lookup yields CDR1 MNHNS and CDR2 SASEGT. The CDR3 totals 18 residues. Here the CDR3 DNA reads TGTGCCAGCACGTGGTGGCCGCAAGTGGCGATCCCCTACAATGAGCAGTTCTTC. Translation: CASTWWPQVAIPYNEQFF.

This clonotype has a count of ten or more. The chain recombines TRBV12-3 or TRBV12-4 with TRBJ2-3, with a tentative D call TRBD1 (6 bases). Trimming left V 3 bases short and J 2 bases short, with 12 bases between. The CDR3 has 15 residues. In nucleotides, the CDR3 is TGTGCCAGCAGTTTCGAGGGGGACCACACAGATACGCAGTATTTT. Translated, it gives CASSFEGDHTDTQYF.

The chain joins TRBV3-1 to TRBJ1-2; D is unclear. The CDR3 contains 14 residues. V dropped 0 bases and J dropped 7 bases, with 12 bases sitting between them. CDR1 is LGHDT, CDR2 YNNKEL, per germline (reference sequence). CDR3 DNA: TGTGCCAGCAGCCAAGATATCATCCAGGCTGGCTACACCTTC. Protein: CASSQDIIQAGYTF.

A few counts support this clonotype. V gene TRBV11-2 combines with J gene TRBJ2-3, with D perhaps given as TRBD1 or TRBD2 (5 bases each). Trimming took 5 bases from V and 0 from J, leaving 12 bases between them. The CDR3 spans 15 residues. Germline V gives CDR1 SGHAT, CDR2 FQNNGV. Here the CDR3 reads CASSQGGHSTDTQYF. Here the CDR3 DNA reads TGTGCCAGCAGCCAAGGAGGACATAGCACAGATACGCAGTATTTT. Filled out from reference TRBV11-2 and TRBJ2-3, the complete variable domain reads EAGVAQSPRYKIIEKRQSVAFWCNPISGHATLYWYQQILGQGPKLLIQFQNNGVVDDSQLPKDRFSAERLKGVDSTLKIQPAKLEDSAVYLCASSQGGHSTDTQYFGPGTRLTVL.

V is TRBV6-5 and J is TRBJ2-7; 8 nucleotides line up with TRBD1. Trimming took 2 bases from V and 3 from J; bases not matched to a gene: 3. The CDR3 has 14 amino acids. Germline lookup yields CDR1 MNHEY and CDR2 SVGAGI. The chain's CDR3 is CASSYGTGIYEQYF. For the CDR3, the DNA is TGTGCCAGCAGTTACGGGACAGGAATCTACGAGCAGTACTTC.

The rearrangement uses TRBV10-3 and TRBJ1-6; a possible D gene is TRBD1 (6 bases). Germline V gives CDR1 ENHRY, CDR2 SYGVKD. The germline V and J ends were trimmed by 6 bases and 6 bases, with 12 bases remaining between them. The CDR3 has 14 amino acids. In DNA, the CDR3 is TGTGCCATCAGGACGGACAGTCTTAATTCACCCCTCCACTTT. Its protein is CAIRTDSLNSPLHF.

This clonotype was found a few times. The chain carries TRBV25-1 and TRBJ2-7; D might be TRBD1 or TRBD2, each matching 6 bases. From germline, CDR1 is MGHDK and CDR2 SYGVNS. CDR3 length: 16 residues. V dropped 6 bases and J dropped 2 bases, with 20 bases sitting between them. Here the CDR3 reads CASSPAGGTTTYEQYF. The CDR3 coding sequence is TGTGCCAGCAGCCCAGCTGGCGGGACAACAACCTACGAGCAGTACTTC.

This clonotype was seen a few times. The rearrangement uses TRBV24-1 and TRBJ1-3; no clear D. Germline CDR1 reads KGHDR; CDR2 reads SFDVKD. V lost 5 bases and J 9 bases, leaving 16 bases between the germline ends. This CDR3 has 14 amino acids. The CDR3 sequence: CATSAGSSGGTIYF. The CDR3 bases are TGTGCCACCAGTGCGGGTTCCTCCGGAGGCACCATATATTTT.